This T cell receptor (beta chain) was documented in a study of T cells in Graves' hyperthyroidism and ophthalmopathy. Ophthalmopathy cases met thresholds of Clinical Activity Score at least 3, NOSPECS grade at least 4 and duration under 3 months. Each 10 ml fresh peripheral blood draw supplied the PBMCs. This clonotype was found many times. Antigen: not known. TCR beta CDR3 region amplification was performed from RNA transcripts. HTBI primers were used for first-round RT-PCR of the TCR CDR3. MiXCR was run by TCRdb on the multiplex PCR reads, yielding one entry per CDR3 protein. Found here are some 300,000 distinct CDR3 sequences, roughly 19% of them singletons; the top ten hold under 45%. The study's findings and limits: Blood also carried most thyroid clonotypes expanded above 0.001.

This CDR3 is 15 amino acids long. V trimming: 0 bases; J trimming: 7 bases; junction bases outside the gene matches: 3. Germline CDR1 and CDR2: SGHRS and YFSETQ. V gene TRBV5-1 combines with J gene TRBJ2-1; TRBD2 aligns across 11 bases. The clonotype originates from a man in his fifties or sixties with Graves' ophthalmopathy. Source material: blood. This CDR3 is CASSLEPSGRNEQFF. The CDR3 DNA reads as TGCGCCAGCAGCTTGGAGCCTAGCGGGAGGAATGAGCAGTTCTTC.